The clone carrying this TCR beta chain was counted at least ten times. The target antigen is unknown. Read sequence stops 3 residues before the CDR3 end, and the germline J gene provides the missing end. Patients and controls were mostly of Caucasian heritage. This record comes from a study of T cell clonality in common variable immunodeficiency. General study results and limits: Common variable immunodeficiency TCR beta sequences reportedly had fewer deletions and N-nucleotide insertions.

Per the germline V gene, CDR1 is MNHNS and CDR2 is SASEGT. The CDR3 runs to 14 residues. V gave up 2 bases and J gave up 0 bases, with 6 bases separating them. Profiled with immunoSEQ multiplex PCR; TCRdb holds only in-frame clones, not every one. This repertoire holds tens of thousands of clones, and none appear only once. This clonotype originated in a person aged 18 to 70 in good health. The rearrangement uses TRBV6-1 and TRBJ2-3; D gene uncertain. The sequenced material came from peripheral blood mononuclear cells. The CDR3 protein is CASSEPRSTDTQYF. Partial CDR3 DNA: TGTGCCAGCAGTGAACCTAGGAGCACAGATACG.